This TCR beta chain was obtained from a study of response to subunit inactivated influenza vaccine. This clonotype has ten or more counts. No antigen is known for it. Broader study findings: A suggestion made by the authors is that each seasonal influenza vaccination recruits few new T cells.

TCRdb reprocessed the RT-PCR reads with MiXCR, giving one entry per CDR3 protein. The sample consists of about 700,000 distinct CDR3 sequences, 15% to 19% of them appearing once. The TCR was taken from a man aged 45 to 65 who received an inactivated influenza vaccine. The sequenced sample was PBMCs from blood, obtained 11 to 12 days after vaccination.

CDR3 in DNA: TGCGCCAGCAGCTTGGGGTCGCCTAGCGGACAAGAGACCCAGTACTTC. This translates into CASSLGSPSGQETQYF. This chain uses TRBV5-1 with TRBJ2-5, with 7 bases lining up with TRBD2. This CDR3 contains 16 residues. Germline V CDR1 and CDR2: SGHRS, YFSETQ. J was trimmed by 2 bases and V by 0 bases; bases with no gene match: 7.